Presented here are 18 T cell receptor beta chains from one specimen sequenced in a study of shared clonotypes between healthy human individuals. The protocol was immunoSEQ multiplex PCR, while the TCRdb copy is restricted to in-frame clones and leaves out a portion. The repertoire holds roughly 1 million clones, with about 75% as singletons. Input material: memory CD4+ T cells sorted from blood. The sample's subset: CD45RA-negative fraction. These receptor sequences come from a man aged 18 to 30 in good health.

The J gene is TRBJ2-7, the V gene TRBV10-1; TRBD2 matches 12 bases. Germline-derived CDR1 and CDR2 are WNHNN and SYGVQD (reference sequence). The CDR3 has 16 amino acids. The junction had 3 bases not matched to a gene; V was cut back by 0 bases and J by 3 bases. The CDR3 bases are TGCGCCAGCAGTGAGTCCCGACTAGCGGGGGACTACGAGCAGTACTTC. It specifies CASSESRLAGDYEQYF.

The chain uses TRBV19 and TRBJ2-3; maybe TRBD2 (6 bases). Germline V gene lookup returns CDR1 LNHDA and CDR2 SQIVND (reference sequence). V was pared by 6 bases and J by 0 bases, with 13 bases between. This CDR3 has 15 amino acids. CDR3 nucleotides: TGTGCCAGTAGGGAGGGGCATACTAGCACAGATACGCAGTATTTT. It translates to CASREGHTSTDTQYF.

Remarks on this clone: This sample includes further DNA sequences coding for the same CDR3. The chain recombines TRBV5-1 with TRBJ1-1, with D possibly TRBD1 on 5 matching bases. Germline CDR1 and CDR2: SGHRS and YFSETQ. Trimming cost V 4 bases and J 5 bases, with 12 bases left between them. The CDR3 contains 13 residues. CDR3 sequence: CASSPGGGTEAFF. The DNA of the CDR3 is TGCGCCAGCAGCCCCGGGGGAGGGACTGAAGCTTTCTTT.

V is TRBV5-1 and J is TRBJ2-1, with 10 bases matching TRBD1. Germline values: CDR1 SGHRS, CDR2 YFSETQ. The J segment lost 8 bases and the V segment lost 4 bases, leaving 12 bases of the junction unmatched. This CDR3 has 16 amino acids. The CDR3 DNA is TGCGCCAGCAGCCCTAATTCCGGGACAGGGGTATATGAGCAGTTCTTC. Translated, it gives CASSPNSGTGVYEQFF.

This chain connects TRBV5-1 to TRBJ2-3, with D unresolved. Germline assignment: CDR1 SGHRS and CDR2 YFSETQ. CDR3 length: 15 residues. V was trimmed by 0 bases and J by 0 bases, leaving 8 bases between them. The CDR3 DNA sequence: TGCGCCAGCAGCTTGGACGGATCTAGCACAGATACGCAGTATTTT. Its protein product is CASSLDGSSTDTQYF.

The chain recombines TRBV4-1 with TRBJ2-7; the match to TRBD2 covers 10 bases. The germline CDR1 and CDR2 sequences are MGHRA and YSYEKL. The CDR3 is 19 amino acids. J gave up 5 bases and V 1 base, and 17 bases lay outside the gene matches. The CDR3 region has the DNA TGCGCCAGCAGCCAAGGAGGAGCGGGAGGGCCTGGGGGTAAGAACGAGCAGTACTTC. Amino acid sequence: CASSQGGAGGPGGKNEQYF.

V is TRBV6-5 and J is TRBJ1-1; D not certain. V was shortened by 3 bases and J by 2 bases, with 10 bases between the two germline ends. CDR3 size: 14 residues. Per the germline V gene, CDR1 is MNHEY and CDR2 is SVGAGI. The CDR3 spells CASSYYEANTEAFF. In DNA form, the CDR3 reads TGTGCCAGCAGTTATTACGAGGCTAACACTGAAGCTTTCTTT.

The J gene is TRBJ1-2, the V gene TRBV5-8; D call uncertain. Trimming left V 0 bases short and J 0 bases short, with 12 bases between. The V gene's germline CDR1 is SGHTS and CDR2 YDEGEE. The CDR3 is 16 amino acids. The CDR3 nucleotides read TGTGCCAGCAGCTTGGCCGGAAAGGGAGCTAACTATGGCTACACCTTC. It yields the protein CASSLAGKGANYGYTF.

The CDR3 coding sequence is TGTGCCTGGATACCCGATGTTCTGGACAGTTATAATTCACCCCTCCACTTT. Translating it yields CAWIPDVLDSYNSPLHF. The V gene is TRBV30, the J gene TRBJ1-6, with D perhaps TRBD1 (6 bases). The CDR3 is made up of 17 amino acids. V shed 4 bases and J shed 4 bases, with 20 bases lying between them. The germline V gene has CDR1 GTSNPN and CDR2 SVGIG (reference sequence).

The chain couples TRBV27 to TRBJ1-1; weak D call: TRBD1 (5 bases). Looked up from germline, CDR1 is MNHEY and CDR2 is SMNVEV (reference sequence). This CDR3 comprises 14 residues. V lost 5 bases to trimming and J lost 1 base, with 11 bases between them. The CDR3 DNA reads as TGTGCCAGCAGTATAACCGGGACGAACACTGAAGCTTTCTTT. This translates into CASSITGTNTEAFF.

A word on this clone: The same CDR3 arises from other DNA sequences in this sample as well. V and J are TRBV2 and TRBJ2-3, with D unclear. V lost 9 bases and J 5 bases, leaving 12 bases between the germline ends. Germline V lookup: CDR1 SNHLY, CDR2 FYNNEI. The CDR3 extends over 12 amino acids. CDR3 DNA sequence: TGTGCCAGTCGCTTAGCCGGAGATACGCAGTATTTT. Amino acid sequence: CASRLAGDTQYF.

The chain is built from TRBV7-2 and TRBJ2-4; 13 bases are shared with TRBD2. V lost 4 bases, J lost 0 bases, and 9 bases stayed unmatched. The CDR3 loop spans 19 amino acids. Germline V gene data show CDR1 as SGHTA and CDR2 as FQGNSA. The CDR3 sequence is CASSSPGTSGVLAKNIQYF. CDR3 nucleotides: TGTGCCAGCAGCTCCCCAGGGACTAGCGGGGTACTAGCCAAAAACATTCAGTACTTC.

The chain is built from TRBV5-1 and TRBJ1-1; 11 bases agree with TRBD1. The CDR3 covers 16 residues. Trimming at V came to 3 bases and at J to 0 bases, leaving 4 bases not matched to a gene. The germline V gene has CDR1 SGHRS and CDR2 YFSETQ. In DNA form, the CDR3 reads TGCGCCAGCAGCTCAGGACAGGGGGCCGTGAACACTGAAGCTTTCTTT. This gives the protein CASSSGQGAVNTEAFF.

The chain combines TRBV6-1 with TRBJ2-3, with D unresolved. This CDR3 has 13 amino acids. Trimming stripped 5 bases from V and 4 bases from J, with 10 bases between. Germline assignment: CDR1 MNHNS and CDR2 SASEGT. Here the CDR3 reads CASSFRKADTQYF. The CDR3 nucleotides read TGTGCCAGCAGTTTTCGGAAAGCAGATACGCAGTATTTT.

The chain is built from TRBV5-1 and TRBJ2-5; TRBD1 matches 8 bases. The CDR3 sequence is 15 residues long. The junction had 12 bases not matched to a gene; V was cut back by 0 bases and J by 11 bases. Per the germline V gene, CDR1 is SGHRS and CDR2 is YFSETQ. CDR3 region: CASSLVPGGLGEQYF. For the CDR3, the DNA is TGCGCCAGCAGCTTGGTACCAGGGGGCTTGGGAGAGCAGTACTTC.

The V and J genes are TRBV5-1 and TRBJ1-2, with D possibly being TRBD1 (5 bases). The CDR3 contains 15 residues. Trimming took 1 base from V and 0 from J, leaving 10 bases between them. Per the germline V gene, CDR1 is SGHRS and CDR2 is YFSETQ. CDR3 DNA sequence: TGCGCCAGCAGCTTGCAGGGTCAGGCTAACTATGGCTACACCTTC. Translation: CASSLQGQANYGYTF.

The chain combines TRBV11-2 with TRBJ2-3, with D unresolved. The CDR3 is 14 amino acids. Germline CDR1 reads SGHAT; CDR2 reads FQNNGV. V lost 5 bases and J lost 2, with 11 bases in between. DNA for the CDR3: TGTGCCAGCAGCCCCTCCGGGCTCACAGATACGCAGTATTTT. This encodes CASSPSGLTDTQYF.

In this sample, this clone turned up once. The chain links TRBV7-6 to TRBJ2-3; TRBD1 is a possible D gene (6 bases). The CDR3 is 14 amino acids. V shed 4 bases and J shed 6 bases, with 14 bases lying between them. CDR1 is SGHVS, CDR2 FNYEAQ, per germline. CDR3 protein: CASSSRTASDTQYF. In nucleotides, the CDR3 is TGTGCCAGCAGCTCTAGGACAGCCTCGGATACGCAGTATTTT.